Listed here are 2 T cell receptor beta chains from one sample, sequenced in a study of identical twins (dated by TCRdb to about 2016). Receptor libraries were prepared by 5' RACE. The sequencer was an Illumina HiSeq 2000. Starting from the raw public reads, TCRdb applied fastp trimming at Q25, assembled clones with MiXCR and retained in-frame beta chains. CDR3 protein sequences are deduplicated, and each keeps its most common genes and DNA. Present in this sample are some 560,000 distinct CDR3 sequences, approximately 9.6% of which were seen just once. The leading ten clones occupy under 3% of the sample. The sample was also linked to a second study, of yellow fever vaccine responses in identical twins.

The sample was PBMCs. Source of these receptors: a woman aged 18-29 years in good health.

This clonotype has only a few counts. This chain uses TRBV7-6 with TRBJ2-5, with 9 nucleotides matching TRBD2. CDR3 size: 16 residues. Germline V CDR1 and CDR2: SGHVS, FNYEAQ. The trim removed 5 bases at V and 5 bases at J, leaving 12 bases unmatched. The CDR3 coding sequence is TGTGCCAGCAGCCCACATCTCGGACTAGCGTTGGAGACCCAGTACTTC. It translates to CASSPHLGLALETQYF.

The V and J genes are TRBV7-2 and TRBJ2-3; D possibly matches TRBD1 or TRBD2 (5 bases each). Trimming removed 1 base from V and 4 bases from J, with 15 bases in between. The germline gives CDR1 SGHTA, CDR2 FQGNSA. The CDR3 runs 16 residues. DNA of the CDR3: TGTGCCAGCAGCTTAGTTAGGGGATGGGGACCAGATACGCAGTATTTT. Protein sequence: CASSLVRGWGPDTQYF.